This note documents a single T cell receptor beta chain sequence. The table came from immunoSEQ multiplex PCR; TCRdb's copy has only in-frame clones and leaves some out. The table lists hundreds of thousands of clones, about 96% of them singletons. The data derive from a study of shared clonotypes between healthy human individuals. Positively selected for CCR7, the CD45RO-negative cells used as naive CD8 cells excluded terminally differentiated effector memory CD45RA+ cells. CDR1 and CDR2 from the germline V gene are MNHEY and SVGAGI. V trimming: 6 bases; J trimming: 3 bases; junction bases outside the gene matches: 9. This CDR3 is built from 15 residues.

The sequenced sample was naive CD8+ T cells sorted from blood. The clonotype was recovered from a woman in her twenties or thirties in good health. V gene TRBV6-5 combines with J gene TRBJ2-7, with TRBD1 matching 9 bases. CDR3 protein: CASSRPGQGIYEQYF. The CDR3 DNA reads TGTGCCAGCAGCAGGCCGGGACAGGGTATCTACGAGCAGTACTTC.